This T cell receptor beta chain is from a study of T-cell memory formation after mild COVID-19. Overall study results and limits: While clones contracting from day 15 to 85 were balanced between CD4 and CD8, later expanders leaned CD4+.

V was clipped by 3 bases and J by 2 bases, with 15 bases between them. From germline, CDR1 is SGDLS and CDR2 YYNGEE. The CDR3 loop spans 16 amino acids. This clonotype counts as medium-sized. Its antigen remains unknown. In TCRdb, the 5' RACE reads were re-called with MiXCR into one record per CDR3 protein. The sample has around 4,000 distinct CDR3 sequences, about a sixth seen once. Sample: PBMCs or a T cell subset sorted from them (not recorded which). The origin of this receptor is an adult who had mild COVID-19 (a few samples of this study predate the infection). Cell type and time point are not known. The V call is TRBV9, the J call TRBJ1-3; D perhaps matches TRBD1 (5 bases). The CDR3 loop reads CASSAGHGGAGNTIYF. The CDR3 bases are TGTGCCAGCAGCGCAGGGCACGGGGGGGCTGGAAACACCATATATTTT. Full variable domain (remainder filled in from reference TRBV9 and TRBJ1-3): DSGVTQTPKHLITATGQRVTLRCSPRSGDLSVYWYQQSLDQGLQFLIQYYNGEERAKGNILERFSAQQFPDLHSELNLSSLELGDSALYFCASSAGHGGAGNTIYFGEGSWLTVV.